These 29 T cell receptor beta chains originate from one sample sequenced in a study of blood T cell repertoires in COVID-19. Here immunoSEQ multiplex PCR was the method, and the copy in TCRdb shows in-frame clones only, minus some. This repertoire shows a few hundred thousand clones, 82% found once; its top ten account for about 3.2%. Sequenced material: PBMCs or T cells enriched from blood (not recorded which). The source is a woman aged 60 to 75 who had recovered from COVID-19.

The rearrangement links TRBV11-2 to TRBJ2-1; D remains unclear. Germline CDR1 is SGHAT and CDR2 is FQNNGV. Trimming took off 0 bases at V and 7 bases at J, with 10 bases between the two ends. The CDR3 covers 14 residues. The CDR3 DNA reads as TGTGCCAGCAGCTTAGATTTGGCATTAAATGAGCAGTTCTTC. Translated, it gives CASSLDLALNEQFF.

V gene TRBV6-2 or TRBV6-3 combines with J gene TRBJ1-2; 7 nucleotides line up with TRBD1. There are 13 residues in the CDR3. The V gene's germline CDR1 is MNHEY and CDR2 SVGEGT. Trimming cost V 5 bases and J 7 bases; bases outside gene matches: 7. CDR3 DNA: TGTGCCAGCAGTCCGGGACAGCTATTTGGCTACACCTTC. Its protein is CASSPGQLFGYTF.

The rearrangement joins TRBV6-5 to TRBJ2-1, with TRBD2 matching over 7 bases. Germline V gives CDR1 MNHEY, CDR2 SVGAGI. The V gene end was trimmed by 2 bases and the J gene end by 4 bases; junction bases not matched to a gene: 2. The CDR3 has 14 residues. The CDR3 DNA is TGTGCCAGCAGTTACCCTAGCGGTTACAATGAGCAGTTCTTC. It codes for CASSYPSGYNEQFF.

The chain combines TRBV29-1 with TRBJ1-2, with D possibly being TRBD1 (6 bases). Germline-derived CDR1 and CDR2 are SQVTM and ANQGSEA. This CDR3 spans 13 amino acids. V was pared by 4 bases and J by 7 bases, with 16 bases between. CDR3 region: CSVVGDMVFGYTF. The CDR3 bases are TGCAGCGTTGTAGGGGACATGGTCTTTGGCTACACCTTC.

This clone occurred once. CDR3 loop: CASSPSGRWGSPLHF. The CDR3 nucleotides are TGCGCCAGCAGCCCCTCCGGGCGGTGGGGCTCACCCCTCCACTTT. V gene TRBV5-1 combines with J gene TRBJ1-6, with D possibly being TRBD1 (5 bases). The CDR3 runs 15 residues. The germline V gene has CDR1 SGHRS and CDR2 YFSETQ. Trimming took off 4 bases at V and 10 bases at J, with 18 bases between the two ends.

J is TRBJ2-5 and V is TRBV14; 10 bases match TRBD1. Germline V gives CDR1 SGHDN, CDR2 FVKESK. CDR3 length equals 15 residues. V shed 5 bases and J 3 bases; nucleotides not matched to a gene: 6. CDR3 residues: CASSMGQGREETQYF. The CDR3 DNA sequence: TGTGCCAGCAGCATGGGACAGGGGCGAGAAGAGACCCAGTACTTC.

CDR3 residues: CASSSDRGLANEKLFF. The CDR3 DNA is TGTGCCAGCAGCTCAGACAGGGGCTTAGCTAATGAAAAACTGTTTTTT. The rearrangement uses TRBV5-6 and TRBJ1-4, with 8 bases lining up with TRBD1. V dropped 3 bases and J dropped 3; count of bases not matched to a gene: 7. The CDR3 runs to 16 residues. The germline V gene encodes CDR1 SGHDT and CDR2 YYEEEE.

A single count supports this clone. The chain joins TRBV6-4 to TRBJ2-5; 7 bases align to TRBD2. The CDR3 consists of 13 residues. Trimming removed 5 bases from V and 3 bases from J; junction bases left unmatched: 3. From germline, CDR1 is MRHNA and CDR2 SNTAGT. The CDR3 spells CASSTGTKETQYF. CDR3 DNA: TGTGCCAGCAGTACCGGGACTAAAGAGACCCAGTACTTC.

The chain carries TRBV25-1 and TRBJ1-2; 10 bases align to TRBD1. This CDR3 region has 15 residues. V trimming: 4 bases; J trimming: 6 bases; junction bases outside the gene matches: 8. CDR1 is MGHDK, CDR2 SYGVNS, per germline. The CDR3 here is CASSGPGQGFNGYTF. The CDR3 DNA is TGTGCCAGCAGTGGTCCGGGACAGGGGTTTAATGGCTACACCTTC.

The chain recombines TRBV7-2 with TRBJ1-1; D might be TRBD1 (6 bases). V was pared by 5 bases and J by 1 base, with 14 bases between. Germline V lookup: CDR1 SGHTA, CDR2 FQGNSA. CDR3 length: 15 amino acids. DNA of the CDR3: TGTGCCAGCAGCCTGATGGGGGCGACGAACACTGAAGCTTTCTTT. Protein: CASSLMGATNTEAFF. Full variable domain (rest looked up from reference TRBV7-2 and TRBJ1-1): GAGVSQSPSNKVTEKGKDVELRCDPISGHTALYWYRQSLGQGLEFLIYFQGNSAPDKSGLPSDRFSAERTGGSVSTLTIQRTQQEDSAVYLCASSLMGATNTEAFFGQGTRLTVV.

The rearrangement uses TRBV7-3 and TRBJ1-2; 8 bases match TRBD1. With 3 bases clipped from V and 8 bases from J, the junction kept 8 bases outside the gene matches. Per the germline V gene, CDR1 is SGHTA and CDR2 is FQGTGA. This CDR3 contains 14 residues. CDR3 coding DNA: TGTGCCAGCAGCTTCGGACAGGGAAAACACGGCTACACCTTC. Amino acid sequence: CASSFGQGKHGYTF.

The chain joins TRBV18 to TRBJ2-3, with 14 bases aligning to TRBD2. The germline V gene has CDR1 KGHSH and CDR2 LQKENI. The CDR3 is 18 residues long. V gave up 3 bases and J gave up 0 bases; unmatched junction bases: 5. The CDR3 here is CASSPGLAGGSSTDTQYF. For the CDR3, the DNA is TGTGCCAGCTCACCCGGACTAGCGGGGGGCTCTAGCACAGATACGCAGTATTTT.

This rearrangement joins TRBV10-3 to TRBJ1-2; D not resolved. Germline-derived CDR1 and CDR2 are ENHRY and SYGVKD. The CDR3 loop spans 11 amino acids. Between the trimmed V and J ends, which lost 11 bases and 0 bases, there was a span of 7 bases. CDR3 in amino acids: CASSPNYGYTF. The DNA for the CDR3 is TGTGCCTCCTCCCCTAACTATGGCTACACCTTC.

The rearrangement uses TRBV6-6 and TRBJ2-7; D is unresolved. Trimming left V 10 bases short and J 2 bases short, with 24 bases between. CDR3 length: 16 residues. Germline values: CDR1 MNHNY, CDR2 SVGAGI (reference sequence). CDR3 in DNA: TGTGCCACCTCCCATCCCTTAGGCGGTAACGCCTACGAGCAGTACTTC. Its protein is CATSHPLGGNAYEQYF.

For this clone: At the DNA level, this CDR3 is encoded by other sequences in the same sample as well. This rearrangement joins TRBV5-6 to TRBJ1-4; possibly TRBD1 for D (6 bases). Trimming took off 4 bases at V and 8 bases at J, with 12 bases between the two ends. Germline lookup yields CDR1 SGHDT and CDR2 YYEEEE. This CDR3 has 13 amino acids. The CDR3 nucleotides are TGTGCCAGCAGCCTTACAGGGAACGAAAAACTGTTTTTT. Amino acid sequence: CASSLTGNEKLFF.

The V call is TRBV7-9, the J call TRBJ2-7; 9 nucleotides match TRBD1. CDR3 length: 17 residues. The germline V gene encodes CDR1 SEHNR and CDR2 FQNEAQ (reference sequence). With 4 bases clipped from V and 3 bases from J, the junction kept 13 bases outside the gene matches. The CDR3 nucleotides are TGTGCCAGCAGCTCCACAGGGGGCGCGGATAAGGGCTACGAGCAGTACTTC. Translated, it gives CASSSTGGADKGYEQYF.

Here the CDR3 DNA reads TGTGCCAGCAGAGCGCCCAGCACAGATACGCAGTATTTT. Translating it yields CASRAPSTDTQYF. The rearrangement uses TRBV7-8 and TRBJ2-3; D remains unclear. The germline V gene encodes CDR1 SGHVS and CDR2 FQNEAQ. V was clipped by 6 bases and J by 0 bases, with 7 bases between them. The CDR3 covers 13 residues.

The J gene is TRBJ2-2, the V gene TRBV13; 7 positions agree with TRBD2. CDR3 size: 15 residues. V trimming: 5 bases; J trimming: 6 bases; junction bases outside the gene matches: 9. The germline gives CDR1 PRHDT, CDR2 FYEKMQ (reference sequence). The CDR3 is CASSRGQGRAGELFF. The CDR3 nucleotides are TGTGCCAGCAGCCGCGGACAAGGGAGGGCCGGGGAGCTGTTTTTT.

This clone was counted only a few times. The chain uses TRBV6-5 and TRBJ2-7, with 7 bases lining up with TRBD1. V lost 4 bases and J lost 5; bases outside the gene matches: 14. The CDR3 consists of 16 residues. The V gene's germline CDR1 is MNHEY and CDR2 SVGAGI. The CDR3 nucleotides read TGTGCCAGCAGTTTGCCCCTCGACAGGGTTAACCACGAGCAGTACTTC. Encoded protein: CASSLPLDRVNHEQYF.

The J gene is TRBJ2-2, the V gene TRBV18; weak D call: TRBD2 (6 bases). This CDR3 contains 16 residues. Trimming took off 2 bases at V and 4 bases at J, with 14 bases between the two ends. The germline gives CDR1 KGHSH, CDR2 LQKENI. The CDR3 spells CASSPVGGAVTGELFF. The CDR3 nucleotides are TGTGCCAGCTCACCAGTGGGGGGTGCCGTCACCGGGGAGCTGTTTTTT.

This clone was picked up one time. The rearrangement joins TRBV6-5 to TRBJ2-5; D is unclear. V was clipped by 11 bases and J by 2 bases, with 15 bases between them. CDR1 MNHEY and CDR2 SVGAGI come from the germline V gene. The CDR3 covers 13 residues. CDR3 sequence (DNA): TGTGCCGCCGACCGGGTCTGGCAAGAGACCCAGTACTTC. Amino acids: CAADRVWQETQYF.

The V call is TRBV15, the J call TRBJ1-2; a weak D match, TRBD1 (6 bases). This CDR3 is 17 amino acids long. V was cut by 0 bases and J by 4 bases, with 18 bases left in between. Germline V gene data show CDR1 as LNHNV and CDR2 as YYDKDF (reference sequence). DNA for the CDR3: TGTGCCACCAGCAGAGAGAAAGCGTCAGGGGCTGCCTATGGCTACACCTTC. Its translation is CATSREKASGAAYGYTF.

The CDR3 region has the DNA TGTGCCAGCTCACCCTTAGACTCCGATGCCGGGGAGCTGTTTTTT. It is translated as CASSPLDSDAGELFF. The V call is TRBV18, the J call TRBJ2-2; D not resolved. Germline CDR1 is KGHSH and CDR2 is LQKENI. The CDR3 runs to 15 residues. Trimming took off 3 bases at V and 6 bases at J, with 14 bases between the two ends.

V usage is TRBV5-8 and J usage is TRBJ2-1, with D maybe TRBD2 (5 bases). The CDR3 covers 17 residues. V was cut by 0 bases and J by 1 base, with 14 bases left in between. The germline V gene has CDR1 SGHTS and CDR2 YDEGEE. CDR3 in amino acids: CASSLVLGSPSYNEQFF. In DNA form, the CDR3 reads TGTGCCAGCAGCTTGGTGTTAGGGAGCCCTTCCTACAATGAGCAGTTCTTC.

V and J are TRBV10-3 and TRBJ1-1; 8 bases match TRBD1. The junction had 8 bases not matched to a gene; V was cut back by 7 bases and J by 1 base. CDR3 length equals 15 residues. Per the germline V gene, CDR1 is ENHRY and CDR2 is SYGVKD. CDR3 sequence: CAINRQGSANTEAFF. The CDR3 bases are TGTGCCATCAATCGACAGGGGTCGGCGAACACTGAAGCTTTCTTT.

This clone was seen a handful of times. V and J are TRBV12-3 or TRBV12-4 and TRBJ2-4; 7 nucleotides agree with TRBD1. The V segment lost 1 base and the J segment 7 bases; nucleotides outside the gene matches: 1. This CDR3 comprises 13 residues. CDR3 residues: CASSLDRGNIQYF. The CDR3, as DNA: TGTGCCAGCAGTTTAGACAGGGGTAACATTCAGTACTTC.

This clone has more than one count but fewer than ten. Sequence at one end of the junction differs from germline and may be a read error. Here the CDR3 reads CASSLDQGGGSIIF. The CDR3 bases are TGTGCCAGCAGCTTAGATCAAGGGGGGGGAAGTATTATCTTC. The rearrangement joins TRBV11-2 to TRBJ2-1; a possible D gene is TRBD2 (7 bases). The CDR3 is 14 residues long. Germline CDR1 and CDR2: SGHAT and FQNNGV.

The chain employs TRBV19 and TRBJ1-5; D unclear. Germline CDR1 LNHDA, CDR2 SQIVND (reference sequence). Trimming took off 6 bases at V and 0 bases at J, with 6 bases between the two ends. The CDR3 runs 13 residues. The CDR3 is CASRGDSNQPQHF. The DNA of the CDR3 is TGTGCCAGTAGGGGAGATAGCAATCAGCCCCAGCATTTT.

The chain couples TRBV7-2 to TRBJ1-1; possibly TRBD1 for D (5 bases). The V and J ends lost 0 bases and 2 bases respectively, with 7 bases between them. CDR3 length: 14 residues. Germline CDR1 SGHTA, CDR2 FQGNSA. The DNA for the CDR3 is TGTGCCAGCAGCTTAGCGGGGGGAAACACTGAAGCTTTCTTT. Translated, it gives CASSLAGGNTEAFF.